In its sample, the clone carrying this T cell receptor (beta chain) was seen a few times. Its antigen is unknown. Treatment of the sample: 10-day PBMC culture with coronavirus spike peptide pools or control peptides (ViraFEST assay). According to the study, CD4+ T cells from the unexposed donor were gathered ahead of the COVID-19 pandemic (2011-2018). The data are from a study of vaccination and CD4 T cells after COVID-19. Sequenced with the Oncomine TCR Beta short-read assay was DNA taken from cultured CD4+ T cells. TCRdb fed the PCR reads into MiXCR, producing one record per CDR3 protein. The sample contains nearly 7,500 distinct CDR3 sequences, about half of which appear only once. V was cut by 2 bases and J by 9 bases, with 10 bases left in between. The CDR3 is 12 residues long. Germline lookup yields CDR1 SGHAT and CDR2 FQNNGV.

The receptor was derived from a human donor in good health. The sample comprised CD4+ T cells from blood, cultured in vitro. The chain couples TRBV11-2 to TRBJ1-1, with TRBD1 as a possible D gene (5 bases). The CDR3 DNA reads as TGTGCCAGCAGCTTACAGGGAATGAAAGCTTTCTTT. This gives the protein CASSLQGMKAFF. Drawing the rest from reference TRBV11-2 and TRBJ1-1, the complete variable domain is EAGVAQSPRYKIIEKRQSVAFWCNPISGHATLYWYQQILGQGPKLLIQFQNNGVVDDSQLPKDRFSAERLKGVDSTLKIQPAKLEDSAVYLCASSLQGMKAFFGQGTRLTVV.